These 32 T cell receptor beta chains came from one sample sequenced in a study of a mutant IDH1 vaccine in newly diagnosed glioma. Regarding time point: week 23, last vaccination. The investigators gave 300 ug of mutant IDH1 20-mer peptide in each vaccine dose, together with topical imiquimod. The antigens these receptors bind are not known. TCRdb's copy holds only in-frame clones and misses some; the assay was immunoSEQ multiplex PCR. The table includes about 60,000 clones, 80% to 90% detected once. The sequences come from PBMCs, collected from a glioma patient whose treatment included an IDH1 peptide vaccine. These receptors all come from a man aged 35-49 years with glioma.

This chain joins TRBV15 and TRBJ2-7; 15 nucleotides align to TRBD2. CDR1 is LNHNV and CDR2 is YYDKDF in the germline V gene (reference sequence). The CDR3 contains 18 residues. After removal of 0 bases from V and 3 bases from J, the junction contained 6 bases not matched to a gene. CDR3 in amino acids: CATSRDLGLAGGLYEQYF. The CDR3, as DNA: TGTGCCACCAGCAGAGATTTGGGACTAGCGGGAGGACTCTACGAGCAGTACTTC.

CDR3 DNA: TGTGCCAGCAGCCGACACGTGGGACAGGGCCCGGGGGAGACCCAGTACTTC. As protein: CASSRHVGQGPGETQYF. V is TRBV7-6 and J is TRBJ2-5; 9 bases agree with TRBD1. The V segment lost 5 bases and the J segment 5 bases; nucleotides outside the gene matches: 15. The CDR3 runs to 17 residues. CDR1 and CDR2 from the germline V gene are SGHVS and FNYEAQ.

This clone was recorded once. The chain links TRBV6-6 to TRBJ1-1, with a possible D match to TRBD1 (6 bases). The germline V and J ends were trimmed by 4 bases and 7 bases, with 16 bases remaining between them. The CDR3 contains 14 residues. CDR1 MNHNY and CDR2 SVGAGI come from the germline V gene (reference sequence). The CDR3: CASSSQEGGSEAFF. CDR3 in DNA: TGTGCCAGCAGTTCTCAGGAGGGGGGGAGTGAAGCTTTCTTT.

This rearrangement joins TRBV29-1 to TRBJ2-3; D call uncertain. Per the germline V gene, CDR1 is SQVTM and CDR2 is ANQGSEA. CDR3 size: 13 residues. V lost 4 bases and J 1 base, leaving 9 bases between the germline ends. This CDR3 is CSVAVTGTDTQYF. DNA for the CDR3: TGCAGCGTTGCAGTAACTGGCACAGATACGCAGTATTTT.

About this clone: At one of its ends the junction is not consistent with the germline gene, which may arise from a read error. The chain links TRBV15 to TRBJ2-7; possible D gene TRBD2, 5 bases. The CDR3 spans 15 residues. Germline CDR1 LNHNV, CDR2 YYDKDF (reference sequence). The CDR3 coding sequence is TGTGCCACCAGCAGAGATCGGGCTAGCTCCAACGAGCAGTACTTC. Translating it yields CATSRDRASSNEQYF.

In this sample, this clone turned up once. The V and J genes are TRBV7-3 and TRBJ2-5, with no clear D. This CDR3 comprises 14 residues. Deletions cut 2 bases from V and 5 bases from J, with 12 bases between. From germline, CDR1 is SGHTA and CDR2 FQGTGA. This CDR3 reads CASSLDPGTETQYF. CDR3 nucleotides: TGTGCCAGCAGCTTAGACCCGGGTACGGAGACCCAGTACTTC. The variable domain in full, with the rest retrieved from reference TRBV7-3 and TRBJ2-5, is GAGVSQTPSNKVTEKGKYVELRCDPISGHTALYWYRQSLGQGPEFLIYFQGTGAADDSGLPNDRFFAVRPEGSVSTLKIQRTERGDSAVYLCASSLDPGTETQYFGPGTRLLVL.

The V and J genes are TRBV7-2 and TRBJ2-1, with 11 nucleotides matching TRBD2. Trimming took 1 base from V and 10 from J; bases not matched to a gene: 9. In germline, CDR1 is SGHTA, CDR2 FQGNSA. There are 16 residues in the CDR3. The CDR3 nucleotides are TGTGCCAGCAGCTTAGTGGCTACTAGCGGGGGAGGGGAGCAGTTCTTC. This gives the protein CASSLVATSGGGEQFF.

This clone came up once. This chain links TRBV25-1 with TRBJ2-1, with D maybe TRBD2 (6 bases). From germline, CDR1 is MGHDK and CDR2 SYGVNS. The CDR3 extends over 15 amino acids. V shed 9 bases and J shed 0 bases, with 15 bases lying between them. Here the CDR3 DNA reads TGTGCCAGAGACCCGGACGGGAGCTCCTACAATGAGCAGTTCTTC. It is translated as CARDPDGSSYNEQFF.

V usage is TRBV28 and J usage is TRBJ1-5; D uncertain. V dropped 3 bases and J dropped 3 bases, with 6 bases sitting between them. The germline gives CDR1 MDHEN, CDR2 SYDVKM. This CDR3 contains 13 residues. This CDR3 reads CASSFQVNQPQHF. CDR3 in DNA: TGTGCCAGCAGTTTTCAAGTCAATCAGCCCCAGCATTTT.

The chain combines TRBV4-2 with TRBJ2-7; TRBD2 matches 7 bases. After removal of 1 base from V and 3 bases from J, the junction contained 6 bases not matched to a gene. The CDR3 spans 15 residues. From germline, CDR1 is LGHNA and CDR2 YNFKEQ. CDR3 bases: TGTGCCAGCAGCCAAGGGGGAGCGGGAATCTACGAGCAGTACTTC. This sequence encodes CASSQGGAGIYEQYF.

This CDR3 is CASSLLAEGSYEQYF. Written as DNA, the CDR3 is TGTGCCAGCAGCTTATTAGCGGAGGGGTCCTACGAGCAGTACTTC. The J gene is TRBJ2-7, the V gene TRBV7-3, with D possibly being TRBD2 (6 bases). CDR1 SGHTA and CDR2 FQGTGA come from the germline V gene. This CDR3 is 15 amino acids long. The germline V and J ends were trimmed by 2 bases and 1 base, with 12 bases remaining between them.

The chain joins TRBV14 to TRBJ1-2; D unclear. Germline-derived CDR1 and CDR2 are SGHDN and FVKESK. V was clipped by 1 base and J by 4 bases, with 16 bases between them. There are 16 residues in the CDR3. Written as DNA, the CDR3 is TGTGCCAGCAGCCAAGTGGGATTAGCCTTTGGCTATGGCTACACCTTC. Its translation is CASSQVGLAFGYGYTF.

The genes are TRBV10-2 and TRBJ2-1; 7 bases fit TRBD1. The CDR3 covers 16 residues. Germline assignment: CDR1 WSHSY and CDR2 SAAADI. The V segment lost 4 bases and the J segment 0 bases; nucleotides outside the gene matches: 6. CDR3 coding DNA: TGCGCCAGCAGTGGGGGACAGACGAGCTCCTACAATGAGCAGTTCTTC. It encodes CASSGGQTSSYNEQFF.

The chain employs TRBV19 and TRBJ2-1; 7 nucleotides align to TRBD2. This CDR3 region has 13 residues. V lost 1 base, J lost 9 bases, and 3 bases stayed unmatched. CDR1 LNHDA and CDR2 SQIVND come from the germline V gene (reference sequence). CDR3: CASSIGDYGEQFF. CDR3 nucleotides: TGTGCCAGTAGTATAGGGGACTATGGTGAGCAGTTCTTC.

The V and J genes are TRBV10-3 and TRBJ1-4; D is perhaps TRBD1 (5 bases). Germline V lookup: CDR1 ENHRY, CDR2 SYGVKD. V lost 4 bases and J 7 bases, leaving 10 bases between the germline ends. The CDR3 consists of 13 residues. This CDR3 is CAISVQAGEKLFF. In DNA, the CDR3 is TGTGCCATCAGTGTACAGGCGGGTGAAAAACTGTTTTTT.

The chain couples TRBV18 to TRBJ1-1; 9 bases align to TRBD1. V lost 6 bases and J lost 4; bases outside the gene matches: 18. The CDR3 is 18 amino acids. Germline CDR1 and CDR2: KGHSH and LQKENI. The CDR3 loop is CASSQNPTGGAGGTEAFF. Written as DNA, the CDR3 is TGTGCCAGCTCCCAAAATCCCACAGGGGGCGCGGGGGGCACTGAAGCTTTCTTT.

CDR3 sequence reads: CASSKGRAGTDTQYF. The CDR3 bases are TGTGCCAGCAGCAAGGGCAGGGCGGGGACAGATACGCAGTATTTT. The rearrangement uses TRBV21-1 and TRBJ2-3; the D call of TRBD2 is as the table states it, not checked on the DNA. TRBV21-1 has pseudogene status. The CDR3 contains 15 residues.

The chain recombines TRBV5-1 with TRBJ2-5; TRBD1 agrees at 8 bases. This CDR3 region has 16 residues. Trimming took 1 base from V and 4 from J; bases not matched to a gene: 9. Germline values: CDR1 SGHRS, CDR2 YFSETQ. The CDR3 region is CASSLRSGGGRETQYF. The CDR3, as DNA: TGCGCCAGCAGCTTGAGGTCAGGGGGCGGGCGAGAGACCCAGTACTTC.

The rearrangement uses TRBV19 and TRBJ2-1; tentatively, D is TRBD2 (6 bases). Deletions cut 0 bases from V and 4 bases from J, with 19 bases between. This CDR3 has 18 amino acids. Germline V lookup: CDR1 LNHDA, CDR2 SQIVND (reference sequence). CDR3 in amino acids: CASSIDSWRLARYNEQFF. The DNA for the CDR3 is TGTGCCAGTAGTATAGATAGTTGGCGCCTAGCGCGTTACAATGAGCAGTTCTTC. Filled out from reference TRBV19 and TRBJ2-1, the complete variable domain reads DGGITQSPKYLFRKEGQNVTLSCEQNLNHDAMYWYRQDPGQGLRLIYYSQIVNDFQKGDIAEGYSVSREKKESFPLTVTSAQKNPTAFYLCASSIDSWRLARYNEQFFGPGTRLTVL.

This clone was recorded a few times. The gene calls are TRBV10-3 and TRBJ2-5; D is tentatively TRBD1 or TRBD2 (6 bases each). The CDR3 has 14 residues. V lost 2 bases and J 5 bases, leaving 12 bases between the germline ends. Germline V gene data show CDR1 as ENHRY and CDR2 as SYGVKD. The DNA for the CDR3 is TGTGCCATCAGTGAGAGCCTAGGGGGGGAGACCCAGTACTTC. Protein sequence: CAISESLGGETQYF.

This clone was counted between two and nine times. The chain uses TRBV19 and TRBJ2-1; D may be TRBD2 (6 bases). The germline V gene has CDR1 LNHDA and CDR2 SQIVND (reference sequence). CDR3 size: 16 residues. Trimming cost V 2 bases and J 0 bases, with 11 bases left between them. Here the CDR3 DNA reads TGTGCCAGTAGTATAAGACGCGGGAACTCCTACAATGAGCAGTTCTTC. It is translated as CASSIRRGNSYNEQFF.

The J gene is TRBJ1-1, the V gene TRBV29-1; 7 bases are a match to TRBD1. Trimming cost V 7 bases and J 0 bases; bases outside gene matches: 14. There are 16 residues in the CDR3. The germline V gene encodes CDR1 SQVTM and CDR2 ANQGSEA. The CDR3 loop reads CSGLDRYTGMNTEAFF. The DNA of the CDR3 is TGCAGCGGCCTGGACAGGTACACGGGTATGAACACTGAAGCTTTCTTT.

This sequence joins TRBV27 and TRBJ1-2; possibly TRBD1 for D (5 bases). The length of the CDR3 is 14 residues. Trimming shortened V by 6 bases and J by 4 bases, and 15 bases separated the two germline ends. Per the germline V gene, CDR1 is MNHEY and CDR2 is SMNVEV (reference sequence). CDR3 DNA: TGTGCCAGCAGCTTGGGGATAGGGACCTATGGCTACACCTTC. It is translated as CASSLGIGTYGYTF.

The chain recombines TRBV9 with TRBJ2-7; D is perhaps TRBD2 (5 bases). V shed 0 bases and J shed 3 bases, with 13 bases lying between them. The germline V gene encodes CDR1 SGDLS and CDR2 YYNGEE. The CDR3 contains 15 residues. For the CDR3, the DNA is TGTGCCAGCAGCGTAGCTTGGAGAGGGAACTACGAGCAGTACTTC. Protein product: CASSVAWRGNYEQYF. Filled out from reference TRBV9 and TRBJ2-7, the complete variable domain reads DSGVTQTPKHLITATGQRVTLRCSPRSGDLSVYWYQQSLDQGLQFLIQYYNGEERAKGNILERFSAQQFPDLHSELNLSSLELGDSALYFCASSVAWRGNYEQYFGPGTRLTVT.

The CDR3 nucleotides are TGTGCCAGCAGCCATTCCATCTACGAGCAGTACTTC. Translated: CASSHSIYEQYF. The chain combines TRBV7-9 with TRBJ2-7; D gene unclear. The V gene lost 5 bases and the J gene lost 3 bases, with 8 bases spanning the gap. The CDR3 consists of 12 residues. Germline lookup yields CDR1 SEHNR and CDR2 FQNEAQ (reference sequence).

The J gene is TRBJ1-1, the V gene TRBV5-6, with a weak D call TRBD1 (6 bases). Germline loops: CDR1 SGHDT, CDR2 YYEEEE. The CDR3 totals 15 residues. Trimming removed 4 bases from V and 4 bases from J, with 17 bases in between. The CDR3 bases are TGTGCCAGCAGCGGAGGGCAGGGGAGGGGCACTGAAGCTTTCTTT. Protein product: CASSGGQGRGTEAFF.

The gene calls are TRBV6-5 and TRBJ1-4; D perhaps matches TRBD1 (5 bases). The ends were cut back, 0 bases at V and 0 bases at J, with 5 bases in the middle. CDR3 length: 15 residues. The V gene's germline CDR1 is MNHEY and CDR2 SVGAGI. In DNA form, the CDR3 reads TGTGCCAGCAGTTACTCGACAGCAACTAATGAAAAACTGTTTTTT. Its protein is CASSYSTATNEKLFF.

The V and J genes are TRBV25-1 and TRBJ1-1, with no clear D. The CDR3 covers 14 residues. Germline V lookup: CDR1 MGHDK, CDR2 SYGVNS. The germline V and J ends were trimmed by 5 bases and 1 base, with 11 bases remaining between them. The CDR3 loop reads CASSSPISNTEAFF. The DNA of the CDR3 is TGTGCCAGCAGTTCCCCGATCTCGAACACTGAAGCTTTCTTT. The full variable domain, rest sourced from reference TRBV25-1 and TRBJ1-1, is EADIYQTPRYLVIGTGKKITLECSQTMGHDKMYWYQQDPGMELHLIHYSYGVNSTEKGDLSSESTVSRIRTEHFPLTLESARPSHTSQYLCASSSPISNTEAFFGQGTRLTVV.

V gene TRBV2 combines with J gene TRBJ2-2; D possibly corresponds to TRBD1 (5 bases). The CDR3 length is 12 residues. V lost 6 bases to trimming and J lost 9 bases, with 11 bases between them. Germline V CDR1 and CDR2: SNHLY, FYNNEI. This CDR3 is CASSKGNRELFF. CDR3 nucleotide sequence: TGTGCCAGCAGCAAGGGGAACCGGGAGCTGTTTTTT. The full variable domain, its missing parts supplied by reference TRBV2 and TRBJ2-2, is EPEVTQTPSHQVTQMGQEVILRCVPISNHLYFYWYRQILGQKVEFLVSFYNNEISEKSEIFDDQFSVERPDGSNFTLKIRSTKLEDSAMYFCASSKGNRELFFGEGSRLTVL.

This rearrangement joins TRBV4-2 to TRBJ2-7, with 11 bases identical to TRBD1. The CDR3 totals 17 residues. The V gene end was trimmed by 4 bases and the J gene end by 0 bases; junction bases not matched to a gene: 8. Germline V CDR1 and CDR2: LGHNA, YNFKEQ. The CDR3 DNA reads as TGTGCCAGCAGCCTTGGGGGGACAGGGGGAAGCTCCTACGAGCAGTACTTC. This sequence encodes CASSLGGTGGSSYEQYF.

This rearrangement joins TRBV19 to TRBJ2-2; D may be TRBD1 (6 bases). The V gene's germline CDR1 is LNHDA and CDR2 SQIVND (reference sequence). The CDR3 is made up of 15 amino acids. Trimming pared 6 bases from V and 3 bases from J, leaving 14 bases between. DNA of the CDR3: TGTGCCAGTAGACGCTCAGGGGTGGACACCGGGGAGCTGTTTTTT. This encodes CASRRSGVDTGELFF.

V is TRBV29-1 and J is TRBJ1-1; perhaps TRBD1 as D (5 bases). Trimming took 7 bases from V and 0 from J, leaving 18 bases between them. The CDR3 loop spans 15 amino acids. Germline V gene lookup returns CDR1 SQVTM and CDR2 ANQGSEA. CDR3 in amino acids: CSAASEGRMNTEAFF. The CDR3 DNA sequence: TGCAGCGCCGCTTCAGAGGGACGGATGAACACTGAAGCTTTCTTT.